The clone carrying this TCR beta chain was seen many times. RNA transcripts were the source from which TCR beta CDR3 regions were amplified. The workflow started with a first-round RT-PCR run with HTBI primers and then moved on to a second-round multiplex PCR. A single record per CDR3 protein comes from TCRdb applying MiXCR to the multiplex PCR reads. The table has about 390,000 distinct CDR3 sequences, about a sixth seen once. The data originate from a study of Graves' ophthalmopathy and Graves' hyperthyroidism. Germline V gene sequence: CDR1 ENHRY, CDR2 SYGVKD. J was trimmed by 4 bases and V by 6 bases; bases with no gene match: 5. There are 13 residues in the CDR3. Included hyperthyroidism patients were aged 18 to 65 and newly diagnosed (under 2 months' duration).

V usage is TRBV10-3 and J usage is TRBJ1-1; 7 bases map to TRBD1. The receptor comes from an adult woman with stable Graves' hyperthyroidism. Source material: peripheral blood. The CDR3 loop reads CAIRQGQSTEAFF. The CDR3 nucleotides read TGTGCCATCAGACAGGGGCAGTCCACTGAAGCTTTCTTT.